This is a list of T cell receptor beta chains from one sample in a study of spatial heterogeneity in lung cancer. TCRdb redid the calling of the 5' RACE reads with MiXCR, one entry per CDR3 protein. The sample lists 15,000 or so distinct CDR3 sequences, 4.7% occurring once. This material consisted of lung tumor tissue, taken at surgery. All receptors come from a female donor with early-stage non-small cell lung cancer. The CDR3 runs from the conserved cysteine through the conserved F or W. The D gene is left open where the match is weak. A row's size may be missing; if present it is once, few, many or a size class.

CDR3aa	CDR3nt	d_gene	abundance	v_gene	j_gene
CASSFLDRLTNYGYTF	TGTGCCAGCAGTTTCCTGGACAGGCTAACTAACTATGGCTACACCTTC	TRBD1	many	TRBV12-3/TRBV12-4	TRBJ1-2
CASSLAGDRVQATNEKLFF	TGTGCCAGCAGCTTAGCTGGGGACAGGGTCCAAGCAACTAATGAAAAACTGTTTTTT	TRBD1	few	TRBV7-9	TRBJ1-4
CASHRTDNYGYTF	TGTGCCAGCCACAGGACGGATAACTATGGCTACACCTTC	.	.	TRBV28	TRBJ1-2
CSASLGTARNTDTQYF	TGCAGTGCTAGCCTCGGGACCGCAAGGAACACAGATACGCAGTATTTT	.	many	TRBV20-1	TRBJ2-3
CASTPLESGYTF	TGTGCCAGCACACCCCTAGAGTCGGGCTACACCTTC	.	many	TRBV28	TRBJ1-2
CASSPEGLSYNEQFF	TGTGCCAGCTCACCAGAGGGGCTTTCCTACAATGAGCAGTTCTTC	.	many	TRBV18	TRBJ2-1
CASSLAGTKQETQYF	TGTGCCAGCAGCTTGGCCGGGACTAAGCAAGAGACCCAGTACTTC	TRBD2	medium-sized	TRBV5-4	TRBJ2-5
CASSLKAYYYGYTF	TGTGCCAGCAGCTTAAAGGCCTACTACTATGGCTACACCTTC	.	many	TRBV5-6	TRBJ1-2
CASSRGPGFSPLHF	TGTGCCAGCAGCCGAGGACCGGGGTTTTCACCCCTCCACTTT	.	.	TRBV25-1	TRBJ1-6
CASSLEGFSNQPQHF	TGTGCCAGCAGCTTAGAAGGATTCAGCAATCAGCCCCAGCATTTT	.	.	TRBV7-2	TRBJ1-5
CASSTFMNTEAFF	TGTGCCAGCAGCACATTCATGAACACTGAAGCTTTCTTT	.	many	TRBV12-3/TRBV12-4	TRBJ1-1
CSASGGREVYEQYF	TGCAGTGCCTCAGGGGGCAGGGAAGTCTACGAGCAGTACTTC	TRBD1	many	TRBV20-1	TRBJ2-7
CASSLYPGQGFTYEQYF	TGTGCCAGCAGCTTATACCCGGGACAGGGATTTACCTACGAGCAGTACTTC	TRBD1	many	TRBV7-2	TRBJ2-7
CASSLPSYQKLAGAGETQYF	TGTGCCAGCAGCTTACCATCTTACCAAAAACTAGCGGGGGCGGGGGAGACCCAGTACTTC	TRBD2	few	TRBV7-8	TRBJ2-5
CSAGMDRGFYGYTF	TGCAGTGCTGGTATGGACAGGGGATTCTATGGCTACACCTTC	TRBD1	few	TRBV20-1	TRBJ1-2